This T cell receptor (beta chain) emerged from a study of CD8 T cells in Susac syndrome. cDNA came from 0.5 to 1 ug RNA primed by random hexamers. Across 54 Vbeta and 13 Jbeta, TCR beta CDR3 was amplified with immunoSEQ multiplex PCR. One entry per CDR3 protein, called by TCRdb with MiXCR from the immunoSEQ multiplex PCR reads. The table has about 150,000 distinct CDR3 sequences, roughly 95% seen once. Trimming removed 6 bases from V and 0 bases from J, with 18 bases in between. The CDR3 runs to 17 residues. Germline loops: CDR1 DFQATT, CDR2 SNEGSKA (reference sequence). This sequence was found in a human donor in good health. The material sequenced was CD4+ T cells from PBMCs. J is TRBJ2-6 and V is TRBV20-1, with a tentative D call TRBD1 (6 bases). The CDR3 DNA sequence: TGCAGTGCCACCGACAGGTTGAGAGTCTCTGGGGCCAACGTCCTGACTTTC. Translating gives CSATDRLRVSGANVLTF.